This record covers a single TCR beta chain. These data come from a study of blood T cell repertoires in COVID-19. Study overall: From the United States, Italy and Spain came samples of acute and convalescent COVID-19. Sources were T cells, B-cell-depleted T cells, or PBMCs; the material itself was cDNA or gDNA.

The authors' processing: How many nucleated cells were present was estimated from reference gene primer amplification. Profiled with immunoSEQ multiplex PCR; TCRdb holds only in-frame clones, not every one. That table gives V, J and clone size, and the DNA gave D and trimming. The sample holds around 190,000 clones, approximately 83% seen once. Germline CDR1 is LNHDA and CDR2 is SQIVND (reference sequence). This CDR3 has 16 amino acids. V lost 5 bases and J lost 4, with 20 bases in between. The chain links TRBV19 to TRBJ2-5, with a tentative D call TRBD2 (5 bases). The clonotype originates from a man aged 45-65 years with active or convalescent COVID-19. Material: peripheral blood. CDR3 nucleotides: TGTGCCAGTAGTCCCCGTGGGCAATCGGGGTTAGAGACCCAGTACTTC. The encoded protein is CASSPRGQSGLETQYF.